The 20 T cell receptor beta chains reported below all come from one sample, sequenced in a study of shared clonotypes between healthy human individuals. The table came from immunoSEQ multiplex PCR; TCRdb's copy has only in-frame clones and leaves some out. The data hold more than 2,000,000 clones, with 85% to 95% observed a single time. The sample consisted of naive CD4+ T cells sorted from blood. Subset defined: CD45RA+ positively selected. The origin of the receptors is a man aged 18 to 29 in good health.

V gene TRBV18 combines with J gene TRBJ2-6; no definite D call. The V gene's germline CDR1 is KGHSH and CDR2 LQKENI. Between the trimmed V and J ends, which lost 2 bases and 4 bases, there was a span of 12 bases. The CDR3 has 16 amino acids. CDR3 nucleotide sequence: TGTGCCAGCTCACCAGGTGTAGGGTCCGGGGCCAACGTCCTGACTTTC. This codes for CASSPGVGSGANVLTF.

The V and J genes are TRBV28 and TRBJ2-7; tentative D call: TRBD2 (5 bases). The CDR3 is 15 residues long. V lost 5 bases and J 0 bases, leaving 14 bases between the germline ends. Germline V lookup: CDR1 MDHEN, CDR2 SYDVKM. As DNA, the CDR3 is TGTGCCAGCAGTGCGGCCGGGATCGGCTCCTACGAGCAGTACTTC. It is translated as CASSAAGIGSYEQYF.

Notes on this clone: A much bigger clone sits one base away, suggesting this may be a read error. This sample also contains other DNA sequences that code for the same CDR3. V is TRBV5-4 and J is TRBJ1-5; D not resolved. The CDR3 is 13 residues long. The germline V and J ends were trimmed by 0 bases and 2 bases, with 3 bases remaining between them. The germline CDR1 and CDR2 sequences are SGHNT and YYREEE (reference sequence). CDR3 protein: CASSLDGNQPQHF. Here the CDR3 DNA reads TGTGCCAGCAGCTTGGATGGCAATCAGCCCCAGCATTTT.

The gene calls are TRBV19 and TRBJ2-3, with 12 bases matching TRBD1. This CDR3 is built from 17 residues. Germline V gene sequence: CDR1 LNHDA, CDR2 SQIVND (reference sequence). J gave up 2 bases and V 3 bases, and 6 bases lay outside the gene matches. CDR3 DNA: TGTGCCAGTAGTATTTCAGGGACAGGGGGCACCACAGATACGCAGTATTTT. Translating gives CASSISGTGGTTDTQYF.

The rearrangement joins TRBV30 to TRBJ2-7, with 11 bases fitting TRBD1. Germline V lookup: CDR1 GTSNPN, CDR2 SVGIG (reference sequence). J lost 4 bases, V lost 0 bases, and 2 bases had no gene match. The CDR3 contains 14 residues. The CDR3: CAWSVDRGQYEQYF. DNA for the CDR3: TGTGCCTGGAGTGTGGACAGGGGGCAGTACGAGCAGTACTTC.

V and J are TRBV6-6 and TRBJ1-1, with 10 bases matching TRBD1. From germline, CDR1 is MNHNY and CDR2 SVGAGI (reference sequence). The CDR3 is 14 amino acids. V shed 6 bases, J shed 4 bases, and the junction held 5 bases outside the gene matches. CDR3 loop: CASSPGQGPTEAFF. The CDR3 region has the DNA TGTGCCAGCAGCCCGGGACAGGGGCCCACTGAAGCTTTCTTT.

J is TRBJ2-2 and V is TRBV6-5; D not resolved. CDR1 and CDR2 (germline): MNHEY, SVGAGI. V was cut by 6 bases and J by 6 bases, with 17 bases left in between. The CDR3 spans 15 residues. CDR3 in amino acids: CASSPPPTGPGELFF. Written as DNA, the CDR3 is TGTGCCAGCAGCCCCCCGCCAACCGGGCCCGGGGAGCTGTTTTTT.

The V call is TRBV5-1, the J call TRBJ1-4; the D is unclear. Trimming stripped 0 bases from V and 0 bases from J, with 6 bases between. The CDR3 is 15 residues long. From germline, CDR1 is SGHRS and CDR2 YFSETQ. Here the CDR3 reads CASSLAASTNEKLFF. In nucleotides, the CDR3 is TGCGCCAGCAGCTTGGCCGCCTCAACTAATGAAAAACTGTTTTTT.

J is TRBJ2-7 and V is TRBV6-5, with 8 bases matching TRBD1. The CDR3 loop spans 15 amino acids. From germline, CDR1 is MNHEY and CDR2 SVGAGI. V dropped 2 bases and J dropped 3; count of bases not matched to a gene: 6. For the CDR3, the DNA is TGTGCCAGCAGTTACAGGACAGGGAATGGCTACGAGCAGTACTTC. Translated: CASSYRTGNGYEQYF.

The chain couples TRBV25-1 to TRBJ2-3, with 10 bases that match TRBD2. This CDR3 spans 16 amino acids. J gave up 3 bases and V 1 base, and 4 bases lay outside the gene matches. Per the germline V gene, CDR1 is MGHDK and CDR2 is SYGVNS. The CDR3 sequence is CASSEFLAGDTDTQYF. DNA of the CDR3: TGTGCCAGCAGTGAATTCCTAGCGGGGGATACAGATACGCAGTATTTT.

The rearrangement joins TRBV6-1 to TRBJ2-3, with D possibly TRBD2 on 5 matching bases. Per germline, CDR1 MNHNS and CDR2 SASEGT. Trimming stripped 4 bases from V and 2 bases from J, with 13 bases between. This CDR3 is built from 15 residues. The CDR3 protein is CASSVFERNTDTQYF. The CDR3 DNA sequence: TGTGCCAGCAGTGTGTTCGAGCGGAACACAGATACGCAGTATTTT.

This chain's CDR3 is CASSSSLLRETQYF. CDR3 nucleotide sequence: TGTGCCAGCAGTTCGAGTCTTCTAAGGGAGACCCAGTACTTC. The V and J genes are TRBV7-2 and TRBJ2-5; the D is unclear. The CDR3 is 14 residues long. Trimming removed 6 bases from V and 5 bases from J, with 16 bases in between. The germline V gene has CDR1 SGHTA and CDR2 FQGNSA.

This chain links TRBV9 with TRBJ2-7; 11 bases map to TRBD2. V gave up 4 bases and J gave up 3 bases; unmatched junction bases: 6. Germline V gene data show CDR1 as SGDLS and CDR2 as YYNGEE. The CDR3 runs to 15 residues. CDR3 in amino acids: CASSTLAGGLYEQYF. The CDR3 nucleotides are TGTGCCAGCAGCACATTAGCGGGAGGGCTCTACGAGCAGTACTTC.

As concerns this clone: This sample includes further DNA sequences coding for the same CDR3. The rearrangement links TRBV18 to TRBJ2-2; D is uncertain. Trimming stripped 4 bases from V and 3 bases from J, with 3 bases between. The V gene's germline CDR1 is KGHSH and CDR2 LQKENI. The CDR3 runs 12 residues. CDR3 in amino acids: CASSRDTGELFF. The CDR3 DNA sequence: TGTGCCAGCTCACGCGACACCGGGGAGCTGTTTTTT. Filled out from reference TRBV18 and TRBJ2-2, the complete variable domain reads NAGVMQNPRHLVRRRGQEARLRCSPMKGHSHVYWYRQLPEEGLKFMVYLQKENIIDESGMPKERFSAEFPKEGPSILRIQQVVRGDSAAYFCASSRDTGELFFGEGSRLTVL.

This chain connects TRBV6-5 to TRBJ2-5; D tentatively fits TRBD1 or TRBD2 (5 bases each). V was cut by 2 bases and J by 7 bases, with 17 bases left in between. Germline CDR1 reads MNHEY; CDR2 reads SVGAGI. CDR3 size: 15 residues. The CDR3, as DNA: TGTGCCAGCAGTTACACTCGAGAGGGAAGGGGGACCCAGTACTTC. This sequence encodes CASSYTREGRGTQYF.

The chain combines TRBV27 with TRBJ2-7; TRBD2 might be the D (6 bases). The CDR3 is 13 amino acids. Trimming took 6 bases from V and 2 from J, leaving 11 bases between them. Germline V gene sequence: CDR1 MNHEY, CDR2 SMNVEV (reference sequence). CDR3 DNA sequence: TGTGCCAGCAGCCGAGGCGGGGCCTACGAGCAGTACTTC. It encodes CASSRGGAYEQYF.

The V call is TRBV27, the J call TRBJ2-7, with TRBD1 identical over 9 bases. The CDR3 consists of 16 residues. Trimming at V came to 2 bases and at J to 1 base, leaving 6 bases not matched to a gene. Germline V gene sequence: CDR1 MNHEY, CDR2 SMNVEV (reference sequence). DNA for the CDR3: TGTGCCAGCAGTTTAGCTGGACAGGGGCCTTCCTACGAGCAGTACTTC. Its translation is CASSLAGQGPSYEQYF.

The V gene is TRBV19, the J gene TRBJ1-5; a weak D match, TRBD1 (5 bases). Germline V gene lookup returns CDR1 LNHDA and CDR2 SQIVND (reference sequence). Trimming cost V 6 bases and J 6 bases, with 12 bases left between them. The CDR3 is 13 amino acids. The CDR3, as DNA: TGTGCCAGTAGCACCCAGGGAATTCAGCCCCAGCATTTT. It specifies CASSTQGIQPQHF.

The CDR3 DNA reads as TGCAGCGTTGAAGCTGGACTAGTATCTGAGCAGTTCTTC. It translates to CSVEAGLVSEQFF. V gene TRBV29-1 combines with J gene TRBJ2-1, with 7 positions matching TRBD2. V was pared by 1 base and J by 9 bases, with 6 bases of the junction left unmatched. In germline, CDR1 is SQVTM, CDR2 ANQGSEA. CDR3 size: 13 residues.

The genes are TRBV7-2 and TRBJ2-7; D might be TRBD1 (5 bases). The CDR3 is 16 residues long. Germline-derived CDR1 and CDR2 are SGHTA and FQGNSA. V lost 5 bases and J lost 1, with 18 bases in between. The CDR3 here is CASSPQEGAGSYEQYF. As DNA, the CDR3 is TGTGCCAGCAGCCCCCAGGAAGGGGCCGGGTCCTACGAGCAGTACTTC.